Detailed here is one TCR beta chain. This clone's antigen is unknown. Per-nucleotide qualities are absent, and no much larger clonotype sits a single base away. The library was generated by PCR. At the Johns Hopkins FTIC core, DNA from the cultured CD4+ T cells underwent TCR sequencing with the Oncomine TCR Beta short-read assay. The QIAamp micro DNA kit was used to extract genomic DNA from the cultured CD4+ T cells. Oncomine TCR Beta libraries from cultured CD4+ T cells were pooled using unique dual indexes and sequenced on an Illumina iSeq 100. The paper's processing steps were these. Non-productive sequences were filtered out, and CDR3s that did not start with C, did not end with F or W, or were shorter than 7 amino acids were discarded. The MANAFEST web application identified antigen-specific clonotypes by comparing peptide-stimulated wells against reference wells and other culture wells. An FDR below 0.05, an odds ratio above 5, and a productive frequency above 0.1% in at least two of three replicate wells were required for clones to be considered positive. A clonotype counted as cross-reactive if it showed significant expansion both in the SARS-CoV-2 spike wells and in at least one common cold coronavirus spike condition. CDR3 homology was assessed with Levenshtein distances (stringdist) and unrooted phylogenetic trees (ape) in R version 3.6.1. TCRdb handled the public reads itself, with Q25 trimming in fastp and clone calling in MiXCR, and kept productive beta chains. Every CDR3 protein is listed once, alongside the most common genes and DNA of its rows. TCRdb, rather than the study authors, made the V and J calls. Across this sample there are around 19,000 distinct CDR3 sequences, with 65% to 70% seen only once. The ten largest clones add up to 3.7% of the sample.

The germline V gene (reference sequence) supplies CDR1 LNHNV and CDR2 YYDKDF. The CDR3 numbers 13 residues from cysteine through phenylalanine. Just CDR3 DNA is preserved here, 39 bases in frame from base 1. Ends trimmed: V by 9 bases, J by 6 bases; bases unmatched to a gene: 10. The intended sense of this specimen's treatment or condition label: approximately 11-day PBMC culture with coronavirus spike peptide pools or control peptides (ViraFEST assay). To expand antigen-specific T cells with peptide pools and then pick out the expanded clonotypes through TCR sequencing, the study relied on the ViraFEST assay. The convalescent patients' positive SARS-CoV-2 PCR tests were from March to December 2020, which was before the Alpha, Beta and Delta variants emerged in the United States. Each well held some 2 million PBMCs cultured with approximately 9.1 ug/ml peptide pools in IMDM containing roughly 4.7% human AB serum and 7.5 to 10 IU/ml IL-2. Half of the culture medium was replaced with fresh IL-2-containing medium on days 3 and 7. Once the cells had been in culture for over 9 days, the EasySep CD4+ T cell isolation kit was used to isolate CD4+ T cells by negative selection. PBMCs were separated from whole blood using Ficoll-Paque Plus gradient centrifugation and then either used fresh or cryopreserved at -140C. In general, triplicate wells were set up for every culture condition.

The data were obtained in a study of vaccination and CD4 T cells after COVID-19 (dated by TCRdb to between 2022 and 2023). Turning to the overall study: SARS-CoV-2 positivity had been established in the convalescent patients by nasal swab PCR, and mild disease was recorded in roughly 10 of these patients and severe disease in one. Post-vaccine blood samples were obtained a median of around 74 days after the second vaccine dose, with a range of roughly 14 to 241 days. The cultures were stimulated with overlapping spike peptide pools from SARS-CoV-2 and from the common cold coronaviruses HCoV-NL63, HCoV-OC43 and HCoV-229E. In control cultures, a CEFX viral epitope pool was used as positive control, an HIV-1 Nef peptide pool was used as negative control, or no peptide was added. In the convalescent cohort there were six males and four females, among whom were two Hispanic individuals, seven Caucasians, two Asians and one multiracial person. Participants got two doses of the Pfizer-BioNTech BNT162b2 vaccine (n=8) or two doses of the Moderna mRNA-1273 vaccine (n=2). In around ten COVID-19 convalescent patients and 4 infection-naive healthy vaccine recipients, the spike-specific CD4+ TCR repertoire before mRNA vaccination was compared with the repertoire after mRNA vaccination. Post-COVID blood samples were collected from convalescent patients a median of approximately 100 days after diagnosis, with a range of about 30 to 161 days. What the research found in general, with its limitations: Nearly all vaccine-specific clones in convalescent patients (304 of 307) were mono-reactive for SARS-CoV-2 spike rather than cross-reactive with common cold coronaviruses. The number of convalescent patients in the study was relatively small, and the study did not examine early timepoints following natural infection. Among convalescent patients, a median about 86% of the SARS-CoV-2-reactive clones seen after vaccination appeared only after vaccination, which suggests priming specific to the vaccine. The median count of SARS-CoV-2-reactive clonotypes went up from around 21 after infection to some 38 after vaccination, although the change was not significant.

The origin of this receptor is a human donor who had recovered from COVID-19. The chain is encoded by TRBV15 joined to TRBJ1-2; 7 central bases correspond to TRBD1. The specimen sequenced was CD4+ T cells from blood, cultured in vitro. The nucleotide sequence reads as follows: TGTGCCACTCAATTCGCCGGGACAGATGGCTACACCTTC. It translates to CATQFAGTDGYTF.